One and the same sample provided the 23 T cell receptor beta chains below, sequenced in a study of post-analysis software for immune sequencing data. Unique molecular identifiers were built into the TCR beta cDNA libraries. MiXCR, applied by TCRdb to the PCR reads, yields one record per CDR3 protein. This sample yields about 770,000 distinct CDR3 sequences, of which around 46% are seen a single time; 4% to 5% belongs to the top ten. Their target antigens are unknown. Whole-study results and caveats: In patients, TRBV5-6, TRBV5-1 and TRBV20-1 belonged to five or six TRBV segments found more frequently than in controls.

Sequenced material: blood. The receptors derive from a girl under 18 with multiple sclerosis.

The CDR3 loop is CASSLEPGLAGGNTGELFF. Written as DNA, the CDR3 is TGTGCCAGCAGCTTAGAGCCGGGACTAGCGGGAGGTAACACCGGGGAGCTGTTTTTT. This chain links TRBV7-3 with TRBJ2-2, with 15 bases fitting TRBD2. The CDR3 has 19 residues. Germline V gene lookup returns CDR1 SGHTA and CDR2 FQGTGA. Trimming at V came to 2 bases and at J to 2 bases, leaving 6 bases not matched to a gene. Filled out from reference TRBV7-3 and TRBJ2-2, the complete variable domain reads GAGVSQTPSNKVTEKGKYVELRCDPISGHTALYWYRQSLGQGPEFLIYFQGTGAADDSGLPNDRFFAVRPEGSVSTLKIQRTERGDSAVYLCASSLEPGLAGGNTGELFFGEGSRLTVL.

This chain connects TRBV20-1 to TRBJ1-5, with unresolved D. There are 12 residues in the CDR3. V was cut by 3 bases and J by 2 bases, with 5 bases left in between. Germline CDR1 is DFQATT and CDR2 is SNEGSKA (reference sequence). CDR3 coding DNA: TGCAGTGCTAGTGCCGGCAATCAGCCCCAGCATTTT. It specifies CSASAGNQPQHF.

The chain has TRBV7-2 and TRBJ2-3; D is ambiguous. The CDR3 sequence is 17 residues long. Trimming took 3 bases from V and 1 from J, leaving 17 bases between them. Germline CDR1 reads SGHTA; CDR2 reads FQGNSA. The CDR3 loop reads CASSLEQQNVRTDTQYF. The CDR3 DNA reads TGTGCCAGCAGCTTGGAGCAGCAGAACGTTCGCACAGATACGCAGTATTTT.

Only a few counts were recorded for this clonotype. This sequence joins TRBV15 and TRBJ2-7; no firm D call. CDR1 and CDR2 (germline): LNHNV, YYDKDF (reference sequence). V gave up 0 bases and J gave up 2 bases, with 14 bases separating them. This CDR3 is 16 amino acids long. The CDR3 loop reads CATSRDKGFAPYEQYF. CDR3 coding DNA: TGTGCCACCAGCAGAGATAAAGGATTTGCTCCCTACGAGCAGTACTTC.

The V gene is TRBV10-2, the J gene TRBJ2-7; D is perhaps TRBD2 (6 bases). The CDR3 totals 14 residues. Germline assignment: CDR1 WSHSY and CDR2 SAAADI. V was trimmed by 4 bases and J by 4 bases, leaving 14 bases between them. Written as DNA, the CDR3 is TGCGCCAGCAGTGTAGGTAGCGGTGGTTACGAGCAGTACTTC. Its translation is CASSVGSGGYEQYF.

A single count supports this clonotype. The rearrangement joins TRBV5-1 to TRBJ2-1; no clear D gene. The CDR3 contains 14 residues. V lost 4 bases and J lost 6, with 14 bases in between. The germline V gene has CDR1 SGHRS and CDR2 YFSETQ. CDR3 in amino acids: CASSPDQPGNEQFF. CDR3 in DNA: TGCGCCAGCAGCCCAGATCAGCCCGGCAATGAGCAGTTCTTC.

For this clonotype: This may be a read error, as it is one base from a much larger clone. The genes are TRBV5-1 and TRBJ2-7; the match to TRBD2 covers 11 bases. The CDR3 is made up of 14 amino acids. Germline V gene data show CDR1 as SGHRS and CDR2 as YFSETQ. The CDR3 region is CAGSSGTSGYEQYF. The CDR3 nucleotides are TGCGCCGGCAGCTCCGGGACTAGCGGTTACGAGCAGTACTTC. The full variable domain, with the rest looked up from reference TRBV5-1 and TRBJ2-7, is KAGVTQTPRYLIKTRGQQVTLSCSPISGHRSVSWYQQTPGQGLQFLFEYFSETQRNKGNFPGRFSGRQFSNSRSEMNVSTLELGDSALYLCAGSSGTSGYEQYFGPGTRLTVT.

The chain combines TRBV5-6 with TRBJ1-2; 7 positions match TRBD1. V gave up 3 bases and J gave up 2 bases; unmatched junction bases: 16. Germline loops: CDR1 SGHDT, CDR2 YYEEEE. The CDR3 spans 18 residues. DNA of the CDR3: TGTGCCAGCAGCTCCCTGGAATACCAGGGGGTTGAAAACTATGGCTACACCTTC. This encodes CASSSLEYQGVENYGYTF. The whole variable domain, filled in from reference TRBV5-6 and TRBJ1-2, reads DAGVTQSPTHLIKTRGQQVTLRCSPKSGHDTVSWYQQALGQGPQFIFQYYEEEERQRGNFPDRFSGHQFPNYSSELNVNALLLGDSALYLCASSSLEYQGVENYGYTFGSGTRLTVV.

The V and J genes are TRBV20-1 and TRBJ1-2, with D perhaps matching TRBD1 (5 bases). From germline, CDR1 is DFQATT and CDR2 SNEGSKA (reference sequence). The CDR3 extends over 13 amino acids. The V and J ends lost 3 bases and 4 bases respectively, with 12 bases between them. CDR3 coding DNA: TGCAGTGCTAGGCGTCAGGGTGGCTATGGCTACACCTTC. The encoded protein is CSARRQGGYGYTF.

The rearrangement joins TRBV30 to TRBJ2-3; the match to TRBD2 covers 12 bases. Germline CDR1 reads GTSNPN; CDR2 reads SVGIG (reference sequence). CDR3 length: 16 amino acids. CDR3 coding DNA: TGTGCTTTCTCCTCCGGGACTAGCGGGAGCACAGATACGCAGTATTTT. It yields the protein CAFSSGTSGSTDTQYF.

This sequence joins TRBV27 and TRBJ1-5, with unresolved D. V was cut by 4 bases and J by 5 bases, with 9 bases left in between. The CDR3 length is 13 residues. Per germline, CDR1 MNHEY and CDR2 SMNVEV (reference sequence). The CDR3 sequence is CASSSGPHQPQHF. Written as DNA, the CDR3 is TGTGCCAGCAGTTCCGGGCCTCATCAGCCCCAGCATTTT.

There are a few counts of this clonotype. The chain has TRBV4-3 and TRBJ2-7; 11 bases agree with TRBD1. The CDR3 has 15 amino acids. Germline loops: CDR1 LGHNA, CDR2 YSLEER. J was trimmed by 0 bases and V by 6 bases; bases with no gene match: 4. The CDR3 region has the DNA TGCGCCAGCAGGTCCGGGACAGGGGGCTCCTACGAGCAGTACTTC. Its translation: CASRSGTGGSYEQYF.

The chain joins TRBV5-1 to TRBJ2-3, with D uncertain. The CDR3 is 13 residues long. Trimming took 4 bases from V and 4 from J, leaving 10 bases between them. Germline V lookup: CDR1 SGHRS, CDR2 YFSETQ. DNA of the CDR3: TGCGCCAGCAGCCGCGAGGTTGCAGATACGCAGTATTTT. Its protein product is CASSREVADTQYF.

The V and J genes are TRBV20-1 and TRBJ2-3; TRBD2 is a possible D gene (5 bases). This CDR3 contains 16 residues. V was clipped by 5 bases and J by 0 bases, with 18 bases between them. Looked up from germline, CDR1 is DFQATT and CDR2 is SNEGSKA (reference sequence). The CDR3, as DNA: TGCAGTGCTCCGGGATGGGTGGCCGGGAGCACAGATACGCAGTATTTT. Its protein is CSAPGWVAGSTDTQYF.

The rearrangement links TRBV28 to TRBJ2-5; TRBD2 matches 10 bases. Germline V gene sequence: CDR1 MDHEN, CDR2 SYDVKM. The V gene end was trimmed by 6 bases and the J gene end by 5 bases; junction bases not matched to a gene: 6. This CDR3 has 14 residues. CDR3 DNA sequence: TGTGCCAGCAGGGCTAGCGGGAGATGGGAGACCCAGTACTTC. It codes for CASRASGRWETQYF.

The CDR3 DNA reads as TGTGCCAGCAGTTACTCGGCGGGAGGGCTCCCCTACGAGCAGTACTTC. Its translation is CASSYSAGGLPYEQYF. V and J are TRBV6-2 or TRBV6-3 and TRBJ2-5; 9 bases are shared with TRBD2. The J call may be wrong; the DNA end is better matched by TRBJ2-7. Germline assignment: CDR1 MNHEY and CDR2 SVGEGT. The CDR3 loop spans 16 amino acids.

This clonotype was detected ten times or more. The chain combines TRBV12-3 or TRBV12-4 with TRBJ2-4, with unresolved D. This CDR3 is built from 14 residues. V was cut by 2 bases and J by 0 bases, with 5 bases left in between. DNA of the CDR3: TGTGCCAGCAGTTTATCTCTAGCCAAAAACATTCAGTACTTC. It yields the protein CASSLSLAKNIQYF.

Comments on this clonotype: Because the CDR3 is missing its conserved closing phenylalanine or tryptophan, this is likely a read error. This chain connects TRBV20-1 to TRBJ1-5; 7 nucleotides agree with TRBD1. With 5 bases clipped from V and 2 bases from J, the junction kept 6 bases outside the gene matches. Germline CDR1 and CDR2: DFQATT and SNEGSKA (reference sequence). This CDR3 has 14 amino acids. In DNA, the CDR3 is TGCAGTGCTGGACAGGAGGGAGGCAATCAGCCCCAGCATTGT. It codes for CSAGQEGGNQPQHC.

The gene calls are TRBV13 and TRBJ1-2; unclear D gene. The V end was cut by 1 base, the J end by 4 bases, with 16 bases between. This CDR3 is 16 amino acids long. Germline CDR1 reads PRHDT; CDR2 reads FYEKMQ (reference sequence). The CDR3 sequence: CASSLEAGGIPYGYTF. The CDR3 region has the DNA TGTGCCAGCAGCTTAGAGGCAGGAGGCATCCCCTATGGCTACACCTTC.

A single count supports this clonotype. The J gene is TRBJ2-3, the V gene TRBV7-3, with 11 bases identical to TRBD2. V shed 6 bases and J 2 bases; nucleotides not matched to a gene: 10. This CDR3 is built from 17 residues. Germline values: CDR1 SGHTA, CDR2 FQGTGA. CDR3 region: CASSRGTSGQNTDTQYF. The CDR3 bases are TGTGCCAGCAGTCGCGGGACTAGCGGACAAAACACAGATACGCAGTATTTT.

This clonotype showed up just a few times. The rearrangement joins TRBV11-2 to TRBJ2-1, with TRBD2 matching 8 bases. The CDR3 is 12 residues long. Germline V gene data show CDR1 as SGHAT and CDR2 as FQNNGV. V gave up 5 bases and J gave up 14 bases; unmatched junction bases: 8. The CDR3 sequence is CASSPGTSVKFF. The CDR3 DNA reads as TGTGCCAGCAGCCCCGGGACTAGTGTTAAGTTCTTC.

This clonotype came up a few times. The rearrangement joins TRBV5-1 to TRBJ2-1; D is undetermined. The V and J ends lost 4 bases and 5 bases respectively, with 7 bases between them. The CDR3 is 12 residues long. Germline CDR1 is SGHRS and CDR2 is YFSETQ. The CDR3 nucleotides are TGCGCCAGCAGCGGCGGAAACAATGAGCAGTTCTTC. Residues: CASSGGNNEQFF.

The J gene is TRBJ2-1, the V gene TRBV18, with 7 bases fitting TRBD1. CDR1 is KGHSH, CDR2 LQKENI, per germline. CDR3 length: 15 amino acids. V was clipped by 2 bases and J by 2 bases; unmatched bases: 3. The CDR3 nucleotides read TGTGCCAGCTCACCATGGGGACAGACCTACAATGAGCAGTTCTTC. It codes for CASSPWGQTYNEQFF.